Below are 24 T cell receptor beta chains sequenced from a single sample in a study of cytomegalovirus exposure and HLA in healthy donors. The PCR employed 60 Vbeta primers together with 13 Jbeta primers. TCRdb keeps only in-frame clones here, not all; method: immunoSEQ multiplex PCR. The sample contains some 140,000 clones, 75% of which appear only once. Sequencing was carried out using PBMCs. The source is a man younger than 45 in good health and CMV-seronegative.

The rearrangement joins TRBV11-3 to TRBJ2-5; TRBD2 agrees at 9 bases. The CDR3 consists of 14 residues. CDR1 SGHNT and CDR2 YENEEA come from the germline V gene. V shed 4 bases, J shed 9 bases, and the junction held 9 bases outside the gene matches. The CDR3 DNA is TGTGCCAGCAGCTCAGGGGTAGCGGGGGCGGCCCAGTACTTC. Encoded protein: CASSSGVAGAAQYF.

The gene calls are TRBV6-5 and TRBJ1-2, with 11 bases lining up with TRBD1. Germline trimming cut 7 bases from V and 8 bases from J; bases unmatched to any gene: 9. This CDR3 has 14 residues. The V gene's germline CDR1 is MNHEY and CDR2 SVGAGI. The CDR3 coding sequence is TGTGCCAGCATGGGGCCGGGACAGGGGGAAGGCTACACCTTC. This encodes CASMGPGQGEGYTF.

The rearrangement links TRBV11-2 to TRBJ2-1; D not resolved. This CDR3 region has 17 residues. Trimming cost V 3 bases and J 4 bases, with 19 bases left between them. The V gene's germline CDR1 is SGHAT and CDR2 FQNNGV. Here the CDR3 reads CASSLSFRGRKYNEQFF. The CDR3 DNA reads TGTGCCAGCAGCTTGTCTTTTAGAGGCCGGAAATACAATGAGCAGTTCTTC.

This chain uses TRBV7-2 with TRBJ1-5, with D tentatively TRBD1 (5 bases). CDR1 SGHTA and CDR2 FQGNSA come from the germline V gene. This CDR3 comprises 15 residues. The germline V and J ends were trimmed by 5 bases and 0 bases, with 11 bases remaining between them. CDR3 loop: CASSPGDYSNQPQHF. In DNA form, the CDR3 reads TGTGCCAGCAGCCCCGGGGACTATAGCAATCAGCCCCAGCATTTT.

DNA of the CDR3: TGTGCCAGCAGTGACGAGACAGGTCAAATGCAGCCCCAGCATTTT. Protein: CASSDETGQMQPQHF. The V call is TRBV2, the J call TRBJ1-5, with a tentative D call TRBD1 (6 bases). The germline V and J ends were trimmed by 3 bases and 7 bases, with 16 bases remaining between them. CDR1 is SNHLY and CDR2 is FYNNEI in the germline V gene. The CDR3 totals 15 residues.

This chain uses TRBV6-1 with TRBJ1-1, with TRBD1 matching over 12 bases. The CDR3 is 15 residues long. The V gene end was trimmed by 5 bases and the J gene end by 4 bases; junction bases not matched to a gene: 5. CDR1 and CDR2 from the germline V gene are MNHNS and SASEGT. The CDR3 DNA reads TGTGCCAGCAGTACCCGGGACAGGGGGCTCACTGAAGCTTTCTTT. This encodes CASSTRDRGLTEAFF.

This chain links TRBV19 with TRBJ1-5, with D uncertain. The CDR3 has 13 amino acids. V was trimmed by 4 bases and J by 5 bases, leaving 9 bases between them. Germline lookup yields CDR1 LNHDA and CDR2 SQIVND (reference sequence). The CDR3 sequence: CASSTQEDQPQHF. As DNA, the CDR3 is TGTGCCAGTAGTACTCAGGAGGATCAGCCCCAGCATTTT.

V gene TRBV7-9 combines with J gene TRBJ2-7, with TRBD1 matching 7 bases. The germline CDR1 and CDR2 sequences are SEHNR and FQNEAQ (reference sequence). The J segment lost 0 bases and the V segment lost 5 bases, leaving 10 bases of the junction unmatched. This CDR3 is 16 amino acids long. In DNA form, the CDR3 reads TGTGCCAGCAGCCGGGACAGCGTCCCCTCCTCCTACGAGCAGTACTTC. Translated: CASSRDSVPSSYEQYF.

The table lists this clone with a few counts. At one end the junction does not follow the germline gene, possibly because of a read error. The chain uses TRBV4-2 and TRBJ2-3; D might be TRBD2 (6 bases). Germline lookup yields CDR1 LGHNA and CDR2 YNFKEQ. The CDR3 contains 19 residues. The CDR3 sequence: CASSQDAGTLPPNTDKQYF. The CDR3 DNA reads TGTGCCAGCAGCCAAGATGCCGGGACTTTGCCCCCCAACACAGATAAGCAGTATTTT.

A few counts support this clone. J is TRBJ2-1 and V is TRBV7-9, with TRBD2 as a possible D gene (6 bases). This CDR3 region has 11 residues. V lost 4 bases to trimming and J lost 12 bases, with 10 bases between them. From germline, CDR1 is SEHNR and CDR2 FQNEAQ (reference sequence). CDR3 in amino acids: CASSSWGGQFF. CDR3 DNA sequence: TGTGCCAGCAGCTCATGGGGAGGGCAGTTCTTC.

On this clone itself: A far bigger clonotype differs at one base, so this is likely a read error. The chain couples TRBV6-4 to TRBJ2-3; 10 bases agree with TRBD1. The CDR3 loop spans 15 amino acids. CDR1 is MRHNA, CDR2 SNTAGT, per germline. The CDR3 nucleotides are TGTACCAGCAGTGACGGGACAGGGGGCACAGATACGCAGTATTTT. The encoded protein is CTSSDGTGGTDTQYF.

V gene TRBV11-3 combines with J gene TRBJ2-7; 12 bases line up with TRBD2. The CDR3 contains 15 residues. Germline V gives CDR1 SGHNT, CDR2 YENEEA. V trimming: 5 bases; J trimming: 1 base; junction bases outside the gene matches: 3. In DNA, the CDR3 is TGTGCCAGCAGCGACGGACTAGCGGGATCCTACGAGCAGTACTTC. As protein: CASSDGLAGSYEQYF.

This clone was seen a few times. The chain uses TRBV30 and TRBJ2-3; TRBD2 agrees at 7 bases. V lost 3 bases and J lost 2; bases outside the gene matches: 8. The CDR3 has 15 amino acids. Germline-derived CDR1 and CDR2 are GTSNPN and SVGIG (reference sequence). The CDR3 DNA reads TGTGCCTGGAGCGTTCCCAGCGGGGCCACAGATACGCAGTATTTT. This codes for CAWSVPSGATDTQYF.

The CDR3 loop reads CASSPGPIGLFSGNTIYF. The CDR3 bases are TGTGCCAGCAGCCCAGGTCCGATTGGGCTATTCTCTGGAAACACCATATATTTT. V is TRBV7-2 and J is TRBJ1-3; D remains ambiguous. The CDR3 has 18 residues. Germline CDR1 is SGHTA and CDR2 is FQGNSA. Trimming cost V 5 bases and J 0 bases, with 20 bases left between them.

The gene calls are TRBV5-8 and TRBJ1-1; TRBD1 might be the D (6 bases). The V end was cut by 1 base, the J end by 4 bases, with 8 bases between. The CDR3 is 13 amino acids. Germline loops: CDR1 SGHTS, CDR2 YDEGEE. The CDR3 DNA is TGTGCCAGCAGCTTGCTAGGGGGCACTGAAGCTTTCTTT. Its protein product is CASSLLGGTEAFF. The full variable domain, with the rest looked up from reference TRBV5-8 and TRBJ1-1, is EAGVTQSPTHLIKTRGQQATLRCSPISGHTSVYWYQQALGLGLQFLLWYDEGEERNRGNFPPRFSGRQFPNYSSELNVNALELEDSALYLCASSLLGGTEAFFGQGTRLTVV.

This clone was seen a handful of times. The chain carries TRBV5-1 and TRBJ2-2, with 7 bases that match TRBD1. The CDR3 spans 15 residues. Looked up from germline, CDR1 is SGHRS and CDR2 is YFSETQ. J gave up 1 base and V 5 bases, and 5 bases lay outside the gene matches. CDR3 in DNA: TGCGCCAGCAGGAAGGGACAGCAGAACACCGGGGAGCTGTTTTTT. Protein: CASRKGQQNTGELFF.

This chain uses TRBV30 with TRBJ2-3; TRBD2 matches 7 bases. Unmatched junction bases numbered 6, after V lost 0 bases and J lost 6 bases. CDR1 and CDR2 from the germline V gene are GTSNPN and SVGIG (reference sequence). CDR3 length: 14 residues. This CDR3 reads CAWSVRGDRDTQYF. The CDR3 bases are TGTGCCTGGAGTGTTCGGGGGGACCGTGATACGCAGTATTTT.

The chain carries TRBV4-1 and TRBJ2-1; 13 positions agree with TRBD2. After removal of 0 bases from V and 4 bases from J, the junction contained 6 bases not matched to a gene. The CDR3 is 18 residues long. The V gene's germline CDR1 is MGHRA and CDR2 YSYEKL. The CDR3 coding sequence is TGCGCCAGCAGCCAAGATCAGGGACTAGCGGGACATTACAATGAGCAGTTCTTC. Translated, it gives CASSQDQGLAGHYNEQFF.

This chain links TRBV25-1 with TRBJ1-2; D is unclear. Trimming cost V 5 bases and J 8 bases, with 9 bases left between them. The CDR3 spans 11 residues. Germline loops: CDR1 MGHDK, CDR2 SYGVNS. The CDR3 loop is CASSPRGGYTF. The DNA for the CDR3 is TGTGCCAGCAGTCCACGAGGGGGCTACACCTTC.

CDR3 amino acids: CASSPPTSGRVYEQYF. In DNA form, the CDR3 reads TGTGCCAGCTCACCACCTACTAGCGGGAGGGTCTACGAGCAGTACTTC. This chain links TRBV18 with TRBJ2-7; TRBD2 agrees at 13 bases. Germline V CDR1 and CDR2: KGHSH, LQKENI. This CDR3 has 16 residues. V dropped 0 bases and J dropped 3; count of bases not matched to a gene: 2. The full variable domain, completed using reference TRBV18 and TRBJ2-7, is NAGVMQNPRHLVRRRGQEARLRCSPMKGHSHVYWYRQLPEEGLKFMVYLQKENIIDESGMPKERFSAEFPKEGPSILRIQQVVRGDSAAYFCASSPPTSGRVYEQYFGPGTRLTVT.

This chain uses TRBV13 with TRBJ2-7, with TRBD1 matching over 9 bases. V shed 6 bases, J shed 1 base, and the junction held 7 bases outside the gene matches. This CDR3 region has 15 residues. Germline lookup yields CDR1 PRHDT and CDR2 FYEKMQ (reference sequence). The CDR3 sequence is CASRSPTGGSYEQYF. In DNA, the CDR3 is TGTGCCAGCAGATCTCCGACAGGGGGATCCTACGAGCAGTACTTC.

The chain recombines TRBV10-3 with TRBJ2-3, with D maybe TRBD1 (6 bases). This CDR3 is 16 amino acids long. Germline values: CDR1 ENHRY, CDR2 SYGVKD. V shed 7 bases and J shed 2 bases, with 19 bases lying between them. CDR3: CAINPYRGTNTDTQYF. The CDR3 DNA follows: TGTGCCATCAACCCCTATAGGGGGACAAACACAGATACGCAGTATTTT.

The V and J genes are TRBV5-6 and TRBJ1-2, with 8 nucleotides matching TRBD1. Per the germline V gene, CDR1 is SGHDT and CDR2 is YYEEEE. This CDR3 region has 14 residues. J gave up 8 bases and V 4 bases, and 10 bases lay outside the gene matches. The chain's CDR3 is CASSPGQGRLGYTF. The CDR3 DNA reads TGTGCCAGCAGCCCCGGACAGGGACGTCTAGGCTACACCTTC.

As DNA, the CDR3 is TGTGCCACCAGCAGAGATCAGGGCGTCTATGGCTACACCTTC. Translation gives CATSRDQGVYGYTF. This chain joins TRBV15 and TRBJ1-2; weak D call: TRBD1 (5 bases). V lost 0 bases and J 4 bases, leaving 9 bases between the germline ends. Germline values: CDR1 LNHNV, CDR2 YYDKDF (reference sequence). The CDR3 is 14 residues long.